The clone carrying this TCR beta chain was detected many times. The antigen is not known. This sample was taken from a study of breast tumors, draining lymph nodes, adjacent tissues. Using its own MiXCR run on the multiplex PCR reads, TCRdb lists one record per CDR3 protein. Counted here are over 250,000 distinct CDR3 sequences, 30% occurring once; the ten biggest clones make up more than 0.95%. Findings of the study overall: Most tumor T cells seemingly derive from lymph node, then expand in tumor.

Axillary draining lymph nodes of breast cancer patients supplied the node samples. The sequence came from a female donor with breast cancer. Some clones in this sample may be carry-over from other donors' samples. Sequencing input: axillary lymph node tissue.

Here the CDR3 reads CSALAGGSTDTQYF. CDR3 nucleotide sequence: TGCAGCGCCCTAGCGGGAGGGAGCACAGATACGCAGTATTTT. The chain recombines TRBV29-1 with TRBJ2-3; 12 nucleotides line up with TRBD2. CDR1 is SQVTM and CDR2 is ANQGSEA in the germline V gene. The CDR3 length is 14 residues. The V segment lost 7 bases and the J segment 0 bases; nucleotides outside the gene matches: 2.